One sample yielded the 12 T cell receptor beta chains listed below, sequenced in a study of shared clonotypes between healthy human individuals (TCRdb year 2020). The library was prepared using the immunoSEQ multiplex PCR assay. TCRdb holds this immuneACCESS table with in-frame rearrangements only. Some clones are missing; in checked studies, unresolved V genes explain under half, and the rest has no known cause. The sample table lists fewer than 1.6 million clones, around 98.5% of them with a count of one. The ten most abundant clones make up under 0.45% of the sample. The sequenced sample consisted of naive CD4+ T cells sorted from blood. This sample's cell subset or site label indicates: CD45RA+ positively selected. These receptors were collected from a man under 40 in good health.

This clone was counted a single time. The V and J genes are TRBV5-1 and TRBJ2-1, with TRBD2 matching 8 bases. Germline lookup yields CDR1 SGHRS and CDR2 YFSETQ. The CDR3 extends over 16 amino acids. V shed 0 bases, J shed 5 bases, and the junction held 7 bases outside the gene matches. The CDR3 reads CASSLVPGGTNNEQFF. The CDR3 DNA sequence: TGCGCCAGCAGCTTGGTTCCGGGAGGGACTAACAATGAGCAGTTCTTC.

A single count supports this clone. The chain links TRBV11-2 to TRBJ2-7, with 9 bases matching TRBD2. Germline V CDR1 and CDR2: SGHAT, FQNNGV. There are 15 residues in the CDR3. V trimming: 5 bases; J trimming: 9 bases; junction bases outside the gene matches: 14. CDR3 in amino acids: CASSPRPGTSFGQYF. The CDR3 nucleotides are TGTGCCAGCAGCCCACGTCCCGGGACTAGCTTCGGGCAGTACTTC.

This chain joins TRBV5-1 and TRBJ1-1; 7 bases line up with TRBD1. V shed 4 bases and J 3 bases; nucleotides not matched to a gene: 9. This CDR3 has 15 amino acids. Germline V gene sequence: CDR1 SGHRS, CDR2 YFSETQ. For the CDR3, the DNA is TGCGCCAGCAGCCTGGGACAGCCGGTGGACACTGAAGCTTTCTTT. Its translation: CASSLGQPVDTEAFF. The full variable domain, in which reference TRBV5-1 and TRBJ1-1 provide the parts outside the CDR3, is KAGVTQTPRYLIKTRGQQVTLSCSPISGHRSVSWYQQTPGQGLQFLFEYFSETQRNKGNFPGRFSGRQFSNSRSEMNVSTLELGDSALYLCASSLGQPVDTEAFFGQGTRLTVV.

J is TRBJ2-3 and V is TRBV2; D is unclear. Trimming removed 7 bases from V and 2 bases from J, with 10 bases in between. The germline V gene encodes CDR1 SNHLY and CDR2 FYNNEI. This CDR3 is 13 amino acids long. The CDR3: CASILDHTDTQYF. In nucleotides, the CDR3 is TGTGCCAGCATCCTGGACCACACAGATACGCAGTATTTT.

V and J are TRBV2 and TRBJ2-1, with D possibly being TRBD2 (6 bases). This CDR3 region has 16 residues. Germline CDR1 is SNHLY and CDR2 is FYNNEI. V was shortened by 1 base and J by 4 bases, with 14 bases between the two germline ends. The CDR3 DNA reads TGTGCCAGCAGTGAAGAGGTCTCGGGGGTTTACAATGAGCAGTTCTTC. It codes for CASSEEVSGVYNEQFF.

V is TRBV27 and J is TRBJ2-3, with TRBD2 as a possible D gene (5 bases). The CDR3 has 17 amino acids. Germline V gene data show CDR1 as MNHEY and CDR2 as SMNVEV (reference sequence). V lost 2 bases and J lost 0, with 15 bases in between. The CDR3 region is CASSLSPGVYSTDTQYF. CDR3 bases: TGTGCCAGCAGTTTAAGCCCCGGGGTGTATAGCACAGATACGCAGTATTTT.

The chain uses TRBV28 and TRBJ2-2; 8 bases line up with TRBD1. The CDR3 covers 18 residues. CDR1 MDHEN and CDR2 SYDVKM come from the germline V gene. After removal of 2 bases from V and 5 bases from J, the junction contained 13 bases not matched to a gene. The DNA for the CDR3 is TGTGCCAGCAGTTTAGTGCGAGGGCAGGGGGCTCTGACCGGGGAGCTGTTTTTT. Encoded protein: CASSLVRGQGALTGELFF.

The gene calls are TRBV7-3 and TRBJ2-3; D perhaps matches TRBD1 (6 bases). Germline V lookup: CDR1 SGHTA, CDR2 FQGTGA. Trimming pared 2 bases from V and 1 base from J, leaving 10 bases between. The CDR3 length is 15 residues. The CDR3 sequence: CASSLQGSGTDTQYF. In nucleotides, the CDR3 is TGTGCCAGCAGCTTACAGGGGTCGGGCACAGATACGCAGTATTTT.

Worth noting for this clone: This CDR3 is also generated by other DNA sequences in the sample. The chain couples TRBV5-1 to TRBJ2-7, with 14 bases that match TRBD2. The CDR3 runs 16 residues. The V and J ends lost 4 bases and 0 bases, in that order; junction bases with no gene match: 3. Germline V lookup: CDR1 SGHRS, CDR2 YFSETQ. The CDR3 nucleotides are TGCGCCAGCAGCCGAGGGACTAGCGGGAGCTCCTACGAGCAGTACTTC. Its translation: CASSRGTSGSSYEQYF.

This clone was seen a single time. This chain connects TRBV19 to TRBJ1-2; D is possibly TRBD1 (6 bases). The V and J ends lost 6 bases and 6 bases respectively, with 14 bases between them. Germline loops: CDR1 LNHDA, CDR2 SQIVND (reference sequence). This CDR3 has 13 residues. The DNA of the CDR3 is TGTGCCAGTAGAGAGGACAGTGGGGATGGCTACACCTTC. This encodes CASREDSGDGYTF.

The V gene is TRBV28, the J gene TRBJ1-4, with D maybe TRBD1 (5 bases). The CDR3 runs 14 residues. Per the germline V gene, CDR1 is MDHEN and CDR2 is SYDVKM. The V gene lost 9 bases and the J gene lost 8 bases, with 19 bases spanning the gap. CDR3 loop: CARHLGHRAEKLFF. In DNA, the CDR3 is TGTGCCAGACACCTAGGACACCGGGCGGAAAAACTGTTTTTT.

The genes are TRBV10-3 and TRBJ2-3; D gene uncertain. Trimming left V 3 bases short and J 2 bases short, with 9 bases between. CDR1 and CDR2 from the germline V gene are ENHRY and SYGVKD. The CDR3 covers 14 residues. Here the CDR3 DNA reads TGTGCCATCAGTGAATTGGGTTTCACAGATACGCAGTATTTT. Its protein is CAISELGFTDTQYF.